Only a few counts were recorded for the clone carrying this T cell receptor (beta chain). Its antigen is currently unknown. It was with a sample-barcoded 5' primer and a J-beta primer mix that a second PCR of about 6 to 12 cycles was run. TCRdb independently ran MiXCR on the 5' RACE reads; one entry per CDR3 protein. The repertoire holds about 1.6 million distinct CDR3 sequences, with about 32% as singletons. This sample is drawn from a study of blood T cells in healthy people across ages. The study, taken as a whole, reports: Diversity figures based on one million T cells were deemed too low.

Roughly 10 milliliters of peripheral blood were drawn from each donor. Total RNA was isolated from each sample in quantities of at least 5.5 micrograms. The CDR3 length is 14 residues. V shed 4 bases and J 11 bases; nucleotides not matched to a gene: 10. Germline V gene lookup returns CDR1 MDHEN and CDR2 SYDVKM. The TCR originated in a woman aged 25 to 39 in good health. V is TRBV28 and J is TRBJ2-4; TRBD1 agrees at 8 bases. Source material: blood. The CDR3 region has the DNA TGTGCCAGCAGTTCGACAGGGGCGGCGAGGGTTCAGTACTTC. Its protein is CASSSTGAARVQYF.